The entry below gives a single T cell receptor (beta chain) sequence along with its context. V was clipped by 4 bases and J by 5 bases, with 21 bases between them. The germline V gene encodes CDR1 SGHTA and CDR2 FQGNSA. CDR3 length equals 16 residues. TCRdb re-analysed the PCR reads in MiXCR, keeping a single row per CDR3 protein. The sample has under 95,000 distinct CDR3 sequences, approximately 52% seen once. This specimen belongs to a study of CDR3 diversity in severe acne. The receptor comes from a male donor in good health, serving as a control. Specimen: blood. The chain is built from TRBV7-2 and TRBJ2-7, with D perhaps given as TRBD1 or TRBD2 (6 bases each). The CDR3 is CASSSLGAGGIDEQYF. CDR3 sequence (DNA): TGTGCCAGCAGCTCCCTGGGCGCCGGGGGCATCGACGAGCAGTACTTC. Variable domain in full (rest from reference TRBV7-2 and TRBJ2-7): GAGVSQSPSNKVTEKGKDVELRCDPISGHTALYWYRQSLGQGLEFLIYFQGNSAPDKSGLPSDRFSAERTGGSVSTLTIQRTQQEDSAVYLCASSSLGAGGIDEQYFGPGTRLTVT.